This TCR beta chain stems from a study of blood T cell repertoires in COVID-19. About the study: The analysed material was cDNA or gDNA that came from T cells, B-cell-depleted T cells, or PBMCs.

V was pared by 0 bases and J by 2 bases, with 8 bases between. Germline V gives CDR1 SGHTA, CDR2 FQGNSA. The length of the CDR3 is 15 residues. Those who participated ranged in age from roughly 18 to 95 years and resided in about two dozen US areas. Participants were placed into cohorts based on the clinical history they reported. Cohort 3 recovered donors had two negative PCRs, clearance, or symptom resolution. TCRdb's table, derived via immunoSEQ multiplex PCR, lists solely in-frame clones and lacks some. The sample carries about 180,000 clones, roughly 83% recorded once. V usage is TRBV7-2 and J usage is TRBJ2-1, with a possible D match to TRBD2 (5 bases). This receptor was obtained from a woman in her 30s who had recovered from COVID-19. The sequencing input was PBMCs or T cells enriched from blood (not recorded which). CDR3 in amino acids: CASSLAGEAYNEQFF. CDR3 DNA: TGTGCCAGCAGCTTAGCGGGAGAGGCCTACAATGAGCAGTTCTTC. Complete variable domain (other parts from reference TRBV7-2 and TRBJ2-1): GAGVSQSPSNKVTEKGKDVELRCDPISGHTALYWYRQSLGQGLEFLIYFQGNSAPDKSGLPSDRFSAERTGGSVSTLTIQRTQQEDSAVYLCASSLAGEAYNEQFFGPGTRLTVL.